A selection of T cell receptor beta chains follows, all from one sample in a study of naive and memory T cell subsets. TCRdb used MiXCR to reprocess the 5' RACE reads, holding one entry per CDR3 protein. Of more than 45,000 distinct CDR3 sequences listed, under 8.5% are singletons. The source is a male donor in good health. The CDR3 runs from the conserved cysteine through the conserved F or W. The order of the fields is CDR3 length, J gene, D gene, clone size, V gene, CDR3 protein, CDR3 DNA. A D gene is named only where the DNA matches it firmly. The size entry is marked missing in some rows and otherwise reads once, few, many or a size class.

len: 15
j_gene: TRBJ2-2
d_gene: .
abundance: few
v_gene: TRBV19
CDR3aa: CASSIVGGDTGELFF
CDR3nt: TGTGCCAGTAGTATAGTAGGGGGAGACACCGGGGAGCTGTTTTTT

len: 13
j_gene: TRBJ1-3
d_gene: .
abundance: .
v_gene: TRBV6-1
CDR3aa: CASRRGVADTIYF
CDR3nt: TGTGCCAGCAGAAGGGGGGTGGCGGACACCATATATTTT

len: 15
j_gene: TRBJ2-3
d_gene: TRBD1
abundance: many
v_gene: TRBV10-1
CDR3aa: CASSSGQGPSDTQYF
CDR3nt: TGCGCCAGCAGTTCTGGACAGGGCCCAAGCGATACGCAGTATTTT

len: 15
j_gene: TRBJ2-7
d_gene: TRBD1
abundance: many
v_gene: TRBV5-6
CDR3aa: CASSQTGTGGYEQYF
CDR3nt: TGTGCCAGCAGCCAGACCGGGACAGGGGGCTACGAGCAGTACTTC

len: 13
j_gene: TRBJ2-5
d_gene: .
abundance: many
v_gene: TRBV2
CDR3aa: CASSMDSLETQYF
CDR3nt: TGTGCCAGCAGTATGGACAGTCTAGAGACCCAGTACTTC

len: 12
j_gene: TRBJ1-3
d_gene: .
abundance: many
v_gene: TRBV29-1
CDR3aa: CSVVADGNTIYF
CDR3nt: TGCAGCGTTGTGGCGGATGGAAACACCATATATTTT

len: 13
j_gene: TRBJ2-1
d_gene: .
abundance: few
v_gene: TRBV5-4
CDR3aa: CASSREAGHEQFF
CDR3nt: TGTGCCAGCAGCCGTGAAGCAGGGCATGAGCAGTTCTTC

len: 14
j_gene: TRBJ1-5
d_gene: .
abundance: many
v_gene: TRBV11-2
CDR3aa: CASSFGTSGQPQHF
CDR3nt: TGTGCCAGCAGCTTTGGGACATCGGGACAGCCCCAGCATTTT

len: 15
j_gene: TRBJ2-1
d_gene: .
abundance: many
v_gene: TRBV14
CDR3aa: CASSHRSLPYNEQFF
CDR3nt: TGTGCCAGCAGCCACCGGTCCCTCCCCTACAATGAGCAGTTCTTC

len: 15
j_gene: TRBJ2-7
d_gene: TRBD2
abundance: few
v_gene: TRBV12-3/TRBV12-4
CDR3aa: CASSSTRDYSYEQYF
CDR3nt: TGTGCCAGCAGTTCCACTCGGGACTACTCCTACGAGCAGTACTTC

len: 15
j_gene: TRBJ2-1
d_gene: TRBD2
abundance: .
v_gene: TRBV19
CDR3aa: CASSLRTSGSGEQFF
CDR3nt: TGTGCCAGTAGTCTCCGGACTAGCGGGAGCGGTGAGCAGTTCTTC

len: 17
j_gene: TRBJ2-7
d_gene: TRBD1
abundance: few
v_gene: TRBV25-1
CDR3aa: CARVVYNRGIKGYEQYF
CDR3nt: TGTGCCAGGGTCGTGTACAACAGGGGGATAAAAGGATACGAGCAGTACTTC

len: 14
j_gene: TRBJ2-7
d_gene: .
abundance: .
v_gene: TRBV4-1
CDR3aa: CASSQARGEYEQYF
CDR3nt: TGCGCCAGCAGCCAAGCCCGAGGGGAATACGAGCAGTACTTC

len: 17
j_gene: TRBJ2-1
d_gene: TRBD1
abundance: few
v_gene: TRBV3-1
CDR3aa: CASSQQGQRKDHNEQFF
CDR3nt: TGTGCCAGCAGCCAACAGGGACAGCGTAAGGACCACAATGAGCAGTTCTTC

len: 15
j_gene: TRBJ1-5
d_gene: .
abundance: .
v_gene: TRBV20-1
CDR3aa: CSAKTQQQGSQPQHF
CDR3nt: TGCAGTGCTAAGACGCAGCAGCAAGGCAGTCAGCCCCAGCATTTT

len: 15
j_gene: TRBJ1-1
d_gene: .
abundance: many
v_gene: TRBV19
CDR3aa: CASSIGSQSNTEAFF
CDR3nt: TGTGCCAGTAGTATTGGGAGTCAGTCTAACACTGAAGCTTTCTTT

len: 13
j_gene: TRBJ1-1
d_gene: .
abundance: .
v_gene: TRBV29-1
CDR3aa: CSVEDLQATEAFF
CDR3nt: TGCAGCGTTGAAGATCTGCAAGCCACTGAAGCTTTCTTT

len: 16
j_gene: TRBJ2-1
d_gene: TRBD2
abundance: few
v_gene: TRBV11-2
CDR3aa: CASSLVTSGIESEQFF
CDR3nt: TGTGCCAGCAGCTTAGTGACTAGCGGGATCGAGAGTGAGCAGTTCTTC

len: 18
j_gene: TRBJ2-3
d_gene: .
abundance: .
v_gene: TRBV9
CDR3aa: CASSVLTGWDVGTDTQYF
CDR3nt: TGTGCCAGCAGCGTTTTAACAGGGTGGGATGTGGGTACAGATACGCAGTATTTT

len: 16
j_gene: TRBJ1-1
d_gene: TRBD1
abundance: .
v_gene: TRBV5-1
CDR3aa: CASSMGQGADATEAFF
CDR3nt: TGCGCCAGCAGCATGGGACAGGGAGCGGATGCCACTGAAGCTTTCTTT

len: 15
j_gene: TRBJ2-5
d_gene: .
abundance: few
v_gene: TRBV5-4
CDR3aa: CASSLVAGKQETQYF
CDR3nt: TGTGCCAGCAGCTTGGTTGCAGGGAAACAAGAGACCCAGTACTTC

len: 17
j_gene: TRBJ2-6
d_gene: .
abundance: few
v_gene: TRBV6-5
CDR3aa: CASSYSNRAPGANVLTF
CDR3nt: TGTGCCAGCAGTTACTCGAACAGGGCTCCTGGGGCCAACGTCCTGACTTTC

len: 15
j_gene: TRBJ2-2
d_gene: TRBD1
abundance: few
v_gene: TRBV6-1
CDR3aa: CASDREQGVRGELFF
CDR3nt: TGTGCCAGCGACCGGGAACAGGGGGTTAGGGGGGAGCTGTTTTTT

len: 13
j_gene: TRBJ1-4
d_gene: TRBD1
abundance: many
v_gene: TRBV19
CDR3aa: CASNDRGYEKLFF
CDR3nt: TGTGCCAGTAACGACAGGGGTTACGAAAAACTGTTTTTT

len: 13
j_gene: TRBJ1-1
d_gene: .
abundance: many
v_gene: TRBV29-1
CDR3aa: CSVRHTGSTEAFF
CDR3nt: TGCAGCGTTAGACATACAGGGTCCACTGAAGCTTTCTTT

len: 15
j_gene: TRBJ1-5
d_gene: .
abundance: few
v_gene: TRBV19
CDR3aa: CASSRTSDSNQPQHF
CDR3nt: TGTGCCAGTAGTAGGACGTCCGATAGCAATCAGCCCCAGCATTTT

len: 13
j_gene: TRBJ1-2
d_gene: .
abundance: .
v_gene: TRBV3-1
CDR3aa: CASSQEGGVGYTF
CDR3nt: TGTGCCAGCAGCCAAGAAGGAGGCGTGGGCTACACCTTC

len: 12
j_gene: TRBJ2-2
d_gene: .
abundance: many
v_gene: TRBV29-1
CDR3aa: CSVAANTGELFF
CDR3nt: TGCAGCGTTGCCGCAAACACCGGGGAGCTGTTTTTT

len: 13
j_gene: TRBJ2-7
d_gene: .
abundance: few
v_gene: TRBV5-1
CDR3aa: CASSLQYVYEQYF
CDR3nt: TGCGCCAGCAGCTTACAGTACGTCTACGAGCAGTACTTC

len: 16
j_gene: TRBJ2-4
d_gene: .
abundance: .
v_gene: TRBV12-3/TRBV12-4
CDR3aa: CASSFRGTLAKNIQYF
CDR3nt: TGTGCCAGCAGTTTTCGGGGAACCCTAGCCAAAAACATTCAGTACTTC

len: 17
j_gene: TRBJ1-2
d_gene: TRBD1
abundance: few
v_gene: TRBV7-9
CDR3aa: CASSLVGTGMANYGYTF
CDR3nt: TGTGCCAGCAGCTTAGTCGGGACAGGGATGGCTAACTATGGCTACACCTTC

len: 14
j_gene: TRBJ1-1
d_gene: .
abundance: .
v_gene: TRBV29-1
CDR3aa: CSVEPQTMNTEAFF
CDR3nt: TGCAGCGTTGAACCGCAGACGATGAACACTGAAGCTTTCTTT

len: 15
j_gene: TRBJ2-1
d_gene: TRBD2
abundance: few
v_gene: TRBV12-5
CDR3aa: CASGLRGGGYNEQFF
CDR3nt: TGTGCTAGTGGTTTGAGAGGCGGGGGATACAATGAGCAGTTCTTC

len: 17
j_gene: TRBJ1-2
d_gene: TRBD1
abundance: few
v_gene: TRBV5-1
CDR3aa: CASSLGPGGASNYGYTF
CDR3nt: TGCGCCAGCAGCTTGGGGCCAGGGGGCGCTTCTAACTATGGCTACACCTTC

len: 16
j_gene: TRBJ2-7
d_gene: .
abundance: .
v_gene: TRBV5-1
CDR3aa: CASSLVEAASSYEQYF
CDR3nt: TGCGCCAGCAGCTTGGTAGAAGCGGCAAGCTCCTACGAGCAGTACTTC

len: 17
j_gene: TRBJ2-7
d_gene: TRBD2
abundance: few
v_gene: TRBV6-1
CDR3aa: CASSKTSGTTPVYEQYF
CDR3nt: TGTGCCAGCAGTAAAACTAGCGGAACAACCCCTGTCTACGAGCAGTACTTC

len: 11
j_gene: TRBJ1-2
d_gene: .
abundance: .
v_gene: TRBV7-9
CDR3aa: CASSYDSRYTF
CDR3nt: TGTGCCAGCAGCTACGACTCCCGGTACACCTTC

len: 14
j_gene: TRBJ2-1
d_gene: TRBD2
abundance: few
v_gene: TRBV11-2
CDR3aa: CASRAGGPYNEQFF
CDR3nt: TGTGCCAGTCGGGCGGGAGGGCCCTACAATGAGCAGTTCTTC

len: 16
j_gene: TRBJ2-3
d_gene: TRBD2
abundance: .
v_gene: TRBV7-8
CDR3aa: CASSLWGTSGPDTQYF
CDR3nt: TGTGCCAGCAGCTTATGGGGAACTAGCGGGCCAGATACGCAGTATTTT

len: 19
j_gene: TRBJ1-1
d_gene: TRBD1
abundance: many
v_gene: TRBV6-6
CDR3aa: CASSYSTGRGKSGDTEAFF
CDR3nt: TGTGCCAGCAGTTACTCGACCGGCAGGGGGAAGTCGGGAGATACTGAAGCTTTCTTT

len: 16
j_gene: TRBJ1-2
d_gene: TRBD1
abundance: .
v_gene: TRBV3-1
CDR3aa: CASSQRQGPHNYGYTF
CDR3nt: TGTGCCAGCAGCCAAAGACAGGGCCCACATAACTATGGCTACACCTTC

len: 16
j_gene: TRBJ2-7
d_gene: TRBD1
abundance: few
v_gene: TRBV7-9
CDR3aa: CASSLADRESSYEQYF
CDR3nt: TGTGCCAGCAGCTTAGCTGACAGGGAGAGCTCCTACGAGCAGTACTTC

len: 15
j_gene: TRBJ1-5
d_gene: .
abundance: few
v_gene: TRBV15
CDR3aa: CATSRAGARNQPQHF
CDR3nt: TGTGCCACCAGCAGAGCAGGGGCCCGCAATCAGCCCCAGCATTTT

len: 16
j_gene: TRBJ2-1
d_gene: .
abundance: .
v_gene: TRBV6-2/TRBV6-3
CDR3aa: CASSYSSGVPNNEQFF
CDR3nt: TGTGCCAGCAGTTACTCGTCGGGGGTCCCCAACAATGAGCAGTTCTTC

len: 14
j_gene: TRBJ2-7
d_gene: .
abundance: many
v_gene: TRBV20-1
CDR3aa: CSASKAGPGSGQYF
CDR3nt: TGCAGTGCTAGTAAGGCGGGACCAGGGTCCGGGCAGTACTTC

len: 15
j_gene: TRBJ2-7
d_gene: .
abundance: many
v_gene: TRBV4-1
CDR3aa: CASSQDPGSGGKQYF
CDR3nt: TGCGCCAGCAGCCAAGATCCCGGGAGTGGGGGCAAGCAGTACTTC

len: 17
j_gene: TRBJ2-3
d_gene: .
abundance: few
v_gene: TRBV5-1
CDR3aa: CASHEGTPGERADTQYF
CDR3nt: TGCGCCAGCCACGAGGGGACTCCCGGGGAGAGGGCAGATACGCAGTATTTT

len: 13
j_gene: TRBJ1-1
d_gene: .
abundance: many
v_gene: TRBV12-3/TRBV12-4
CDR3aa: CASSLMGVRVAFF
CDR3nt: TGTGCCAGCAGTTTAATGGGAGTTAGGGTAGCTTTCTTT

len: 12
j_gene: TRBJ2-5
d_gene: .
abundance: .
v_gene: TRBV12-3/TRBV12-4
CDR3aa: CASSSGTQAQYF
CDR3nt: TGTGCCAGCAGTTCGGGCACCCAGGCCCAGTACTTC

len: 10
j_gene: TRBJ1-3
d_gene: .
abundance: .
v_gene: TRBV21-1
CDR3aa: CASRVLTIYF
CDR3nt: TGTGCCAGCAGGGTCTTAACCATATATTTT

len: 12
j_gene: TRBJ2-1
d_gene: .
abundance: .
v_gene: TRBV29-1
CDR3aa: CSVVSDGHEQFF
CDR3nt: TGCAGCGTTGTGTCGGACGGGCATGAGCAGTTCTTC

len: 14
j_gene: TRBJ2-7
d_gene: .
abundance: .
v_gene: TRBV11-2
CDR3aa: CASSLGEISYEQYF
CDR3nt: TGTGCCAGCAGCTTAGGAGAGATCTCCTACGAGCAGTACTTC

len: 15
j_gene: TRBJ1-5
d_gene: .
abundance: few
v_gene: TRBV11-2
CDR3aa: CASSLGRNSNQPQHF
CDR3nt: TGTGCCAGCAGCTTAGGGCGGAACAGCAATCAGCCCCAGCATTTT

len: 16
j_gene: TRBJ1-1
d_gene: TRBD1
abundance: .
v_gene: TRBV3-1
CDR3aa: CASSQEGTGLNTEAFF
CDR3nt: TGTGCCAGCAGCCAAGAGGGGACAGGACTGAACACTGAAGCTTTCTTT

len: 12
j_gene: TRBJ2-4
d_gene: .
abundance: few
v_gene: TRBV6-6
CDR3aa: CASSSKGDIQYF
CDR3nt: TGTGCCAGCAGTTCTAAGGGAGACATTCAGTACTTC

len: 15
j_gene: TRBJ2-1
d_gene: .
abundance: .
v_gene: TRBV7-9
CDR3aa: CASSETESPYNEQFF
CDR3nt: TGTGCCAGCAGCGAAACAGAATCCCCCTACAATGAGCAGTTCTTC

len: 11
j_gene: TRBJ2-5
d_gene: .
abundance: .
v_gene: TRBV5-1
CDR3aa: CASKGEETQYF
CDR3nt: TGCGCCAGCAAGGGAGAAGAGACCCAGTACTTC

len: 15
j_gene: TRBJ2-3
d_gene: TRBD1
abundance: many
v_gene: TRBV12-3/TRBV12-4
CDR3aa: CASSFTGGNTDTQYF
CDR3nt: TGTGCCAGCAGTTTCACAGGGGGCAACACAGATACGCAGTATTTT